This T cell receptor beta chain was recorded in a study of CXCR3-negative and CXCR3-positive naive CD8 T cells. Overall study: Libraries each contributed about 1.5 +/- 0.3 million TRB reads, for roughly 140 million in total.

Broader study findings: For naive cells, CXCR3-negative and CXCR3-positive subsets had similar TRBV-TRBJ usage; for memory cells, usage differed. Comparison of naive cells showed more hydrophobic TRB CDR3s in CXCR3-positive than in CXCR3-negative naive cells. No difference in surface CD5 was seen between naive subsets, and TCR strength was inferred from TRB CDR3 properties. Comparably high diversity was seen in both naive subsets, and much lower diversity in memory CD8+ cells.

The TRB cDNA libraries were prepared by 5' RACE with UMI labels. For each CDR3 protein, TCRdb gives one entry from its re-call of the 5' RACE reads, without DNA. The repertoire table contains approximately 65,000 distinct CDR3 sequences. In the case of this clonotype: What it recognizes is unknown.

The sample was naive CXCR3+ CD8+ T cells from blood. Subset indicated: CD45RO-CCR7+CD27+CD95- naive CD8+ T cells expressing CXCR3 (TNR3+). The source is a human donor in good health. Some clones in this sample may be carry-over from other donors' samples.

The CDR3 here is CASSWTGGETDTQYF. The rearrangement links TRBV7-6 to TRBJ2-3; TCRdb's D call, TRBD1, is unchecked because there is no DNA. The germline CDR1 and CDR2 sequences are SGHVS and FNYEAQ. This CDR3 has 15 residues.